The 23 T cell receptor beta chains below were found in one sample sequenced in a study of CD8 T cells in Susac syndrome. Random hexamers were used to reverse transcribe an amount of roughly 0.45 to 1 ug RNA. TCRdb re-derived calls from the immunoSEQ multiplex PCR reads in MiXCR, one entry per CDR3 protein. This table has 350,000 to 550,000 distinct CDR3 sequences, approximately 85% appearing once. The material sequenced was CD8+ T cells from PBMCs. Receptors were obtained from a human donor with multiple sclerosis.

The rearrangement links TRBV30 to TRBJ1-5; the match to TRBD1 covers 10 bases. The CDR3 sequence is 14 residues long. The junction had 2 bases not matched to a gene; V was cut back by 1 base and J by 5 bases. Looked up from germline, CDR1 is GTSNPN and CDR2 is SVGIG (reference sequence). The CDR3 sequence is CAWSAGTGDQPQHF. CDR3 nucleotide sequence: TGTGCCTGGAGTGCAGGGACAGGGGATCAGCCCCAGCATTTT.

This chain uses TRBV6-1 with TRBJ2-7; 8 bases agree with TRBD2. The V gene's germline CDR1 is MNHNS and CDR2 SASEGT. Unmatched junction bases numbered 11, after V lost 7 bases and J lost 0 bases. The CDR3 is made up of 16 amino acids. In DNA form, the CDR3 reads TGTGCCAGCAACCCTCTAAGCGGGAGCCACTCCTACGAGCAGTACTTC. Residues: CASNPLSGSHSYEQYF.

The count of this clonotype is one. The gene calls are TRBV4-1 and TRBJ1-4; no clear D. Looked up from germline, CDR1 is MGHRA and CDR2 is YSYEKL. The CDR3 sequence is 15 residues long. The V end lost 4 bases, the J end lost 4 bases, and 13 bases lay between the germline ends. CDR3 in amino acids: CASSPGAGGNEKLFF. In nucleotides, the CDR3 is TGCGCCAGCAGCCCGGGAGCGGGTGGTAATGAAAAACTGTTTTTT.

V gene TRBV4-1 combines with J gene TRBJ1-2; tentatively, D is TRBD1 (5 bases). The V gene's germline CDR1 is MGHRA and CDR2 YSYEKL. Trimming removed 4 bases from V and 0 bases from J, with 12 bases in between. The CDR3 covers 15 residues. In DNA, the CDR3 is TGCGCCAGCAGCCCGGGGGTTTTAGCTAACTATGGCTACACCTTC. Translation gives CASSPGVLANYGYTF.

CDR3 in DNA: TGTGCCAGCCGACAGAGGGAGGGCACAGATACGCAGTATTTT. It codes for CASRQREGTDTQYF. The J gene is TRBJ2-3, the V gene TRBV12-3 or TRBV12-4, with D tentatively TRBD2 (6 bases). The CDR3 is 14 amino acids. V shed 8 bases and J shed 1 base, with 13 bases lying between them.

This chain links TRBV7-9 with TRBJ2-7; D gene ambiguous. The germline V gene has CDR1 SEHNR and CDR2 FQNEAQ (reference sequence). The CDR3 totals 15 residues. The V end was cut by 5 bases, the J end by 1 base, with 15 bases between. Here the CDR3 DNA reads TGTGCCAGCAGCCGTGAAAGTGTACCTTCCTACGAGCAGTACTTC. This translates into CASSRESVPSYEQYF.

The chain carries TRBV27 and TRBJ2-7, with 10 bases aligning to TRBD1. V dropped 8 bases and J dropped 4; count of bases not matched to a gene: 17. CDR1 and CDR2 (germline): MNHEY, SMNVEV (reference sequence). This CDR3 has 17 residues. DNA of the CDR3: TGTGCCAGCGTAAAGACAGGGGGCGCGTCTTTTATGTACGAGCAGTACTTC. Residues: CASVKTGGASFMYEQYF.

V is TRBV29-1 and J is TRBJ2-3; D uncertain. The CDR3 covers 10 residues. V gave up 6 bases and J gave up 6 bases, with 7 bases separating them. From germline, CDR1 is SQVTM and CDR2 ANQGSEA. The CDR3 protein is CSVLWDTQYF. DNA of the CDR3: TGCAGCGTCTTGTGGGATACGCAGTATTTT.

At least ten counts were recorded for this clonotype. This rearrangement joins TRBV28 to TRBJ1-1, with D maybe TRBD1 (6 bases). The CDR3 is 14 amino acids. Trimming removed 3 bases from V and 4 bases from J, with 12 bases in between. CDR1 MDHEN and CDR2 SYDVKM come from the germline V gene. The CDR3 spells CASSFRGLGTEAFF. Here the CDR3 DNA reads TGTGCCAGCAGTTTTCGGGGGCTGGGCACTGAAGCTTTCTTT. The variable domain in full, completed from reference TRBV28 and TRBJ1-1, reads DVKVTQSSRYLVKRTGEKVFLECVQDMDHENMFWYRQDPGLGLRLIYFSYDVKMKEKGDIPEGYSVSREKKERFSLILESASTNQTSMYLCASSFRGLGTEAFFGQGTRLTVV.

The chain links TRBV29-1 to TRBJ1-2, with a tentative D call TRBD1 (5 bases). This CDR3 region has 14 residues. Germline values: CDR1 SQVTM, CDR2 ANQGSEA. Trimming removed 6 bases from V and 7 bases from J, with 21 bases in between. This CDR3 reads CSVPNDEGQGGYTF. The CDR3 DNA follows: TGCAGCGTCCCCAATGATGAGGGGCAAGGTGGCTACACCTTC. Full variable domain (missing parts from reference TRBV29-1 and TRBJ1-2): SAVISQKPSRDICQRGTSLTIQCQVDSQVTMMFWYRQQPGQSLTLIATANQGSEATYESGFVIDKFPISRPNLTFSTLTVSNMSPEDSSIYLCSVPNDEGQGGYTFGSGTRLTVV.

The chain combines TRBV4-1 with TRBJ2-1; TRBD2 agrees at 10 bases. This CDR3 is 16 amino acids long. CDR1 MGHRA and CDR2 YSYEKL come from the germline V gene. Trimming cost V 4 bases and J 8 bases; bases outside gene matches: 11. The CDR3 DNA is TGCGCCAGCAGCCCTTTAGCGGGGGGCGTCTCGTATGAGCAGTTCTTC. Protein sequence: CASSPLAGGVSYEQFF.

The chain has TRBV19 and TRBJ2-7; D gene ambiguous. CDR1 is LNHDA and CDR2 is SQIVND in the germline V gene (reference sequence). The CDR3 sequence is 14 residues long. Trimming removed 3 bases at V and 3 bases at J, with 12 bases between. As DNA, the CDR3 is TGTGCCAGTAGTATGGCAGTTTTGAGCTACGAGCAGTACTTC. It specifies CASSMAVLSYEQYF.

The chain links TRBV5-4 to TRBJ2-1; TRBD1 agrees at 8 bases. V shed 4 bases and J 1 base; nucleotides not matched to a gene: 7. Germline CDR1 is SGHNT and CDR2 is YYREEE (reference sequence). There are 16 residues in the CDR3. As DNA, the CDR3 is TGTGCCAGCAGCGCGACAGGGGTCGAATCCTACAATGAGCAGTTCTTC. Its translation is CASSATGVESYNEQFF.

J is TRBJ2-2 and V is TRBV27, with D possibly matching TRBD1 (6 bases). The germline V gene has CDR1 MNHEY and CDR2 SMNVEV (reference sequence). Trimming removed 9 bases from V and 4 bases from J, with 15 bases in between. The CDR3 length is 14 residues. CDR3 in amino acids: CASHTGWSTGELFF. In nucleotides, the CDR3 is TGTGCCAGTCATACAGGGTGGAGCACCGGGGAGCTGTTTTTT.

The CDR3 region is CASSPRTGENIQYF. The CDR3 DNA reads TGTGCCAGCAGCCCTCGGACAGGCGAAAACATTCAGTACTTC. The chain recombines TRBV9 with TRBJ2-4; 7 bases match TRBD1. Germline-derived CDR1 and CDR2 are SGDLS and YYNGEE. Trimming removed 4 bases from V and 5 bases from J; junction bases left unmatched: 6. This CDR3 has 14 residues.

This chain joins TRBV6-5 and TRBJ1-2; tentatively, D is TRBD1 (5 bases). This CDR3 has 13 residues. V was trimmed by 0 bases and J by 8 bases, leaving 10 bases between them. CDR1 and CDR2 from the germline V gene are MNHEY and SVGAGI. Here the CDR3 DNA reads TGTGCCAGCAGTTACTCGAGTCAGGGAGGCTACACCTTC. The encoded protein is CASSYSSQGGYTF.

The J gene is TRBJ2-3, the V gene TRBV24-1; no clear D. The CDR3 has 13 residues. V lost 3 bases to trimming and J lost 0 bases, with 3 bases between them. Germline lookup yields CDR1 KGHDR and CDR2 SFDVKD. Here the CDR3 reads CATSDRSTDTQYF. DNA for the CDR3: TGTGCCACCAGTGATAGAAGCACAGATACGCAGTATTTT.

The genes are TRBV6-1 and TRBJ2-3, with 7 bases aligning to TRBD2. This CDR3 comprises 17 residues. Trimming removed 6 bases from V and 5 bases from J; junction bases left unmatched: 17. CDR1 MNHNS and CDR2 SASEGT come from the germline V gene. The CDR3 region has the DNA TGTGCCAGCAGGGCGTTGTTTCGCGGGGGTGAGGGAGATACGCAGTATTTT. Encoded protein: CASRALFRGGEGDTQYF.

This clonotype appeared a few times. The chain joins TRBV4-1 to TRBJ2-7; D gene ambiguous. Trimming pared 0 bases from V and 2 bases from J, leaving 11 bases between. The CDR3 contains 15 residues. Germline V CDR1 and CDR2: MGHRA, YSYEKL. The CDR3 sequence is CASSQDGSLPYEQYF. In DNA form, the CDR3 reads TGCGCCAGCAGCCAAGACGGCAGCCTTCCCTACGAGCAGTACTTC.

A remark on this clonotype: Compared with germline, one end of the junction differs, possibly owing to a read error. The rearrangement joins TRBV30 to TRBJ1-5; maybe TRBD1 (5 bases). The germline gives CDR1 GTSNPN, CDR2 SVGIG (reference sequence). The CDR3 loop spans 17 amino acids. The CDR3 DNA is TGTGCCTGGAGTGTAGGGCCTGAGGGAGGGGCCAACCAGCCCCGGCATTTT. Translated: CAWSVGPEGGANQPRHF.

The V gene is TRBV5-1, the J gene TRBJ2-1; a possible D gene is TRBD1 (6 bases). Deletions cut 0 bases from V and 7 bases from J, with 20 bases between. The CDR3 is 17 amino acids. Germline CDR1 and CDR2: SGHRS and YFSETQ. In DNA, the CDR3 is TGCGCCAGCAGCTTGGCCGATGGGGGCCGCTTCGGAAATGAGCAGTTCTTC. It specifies CASSLADGGRFGNEQFF.

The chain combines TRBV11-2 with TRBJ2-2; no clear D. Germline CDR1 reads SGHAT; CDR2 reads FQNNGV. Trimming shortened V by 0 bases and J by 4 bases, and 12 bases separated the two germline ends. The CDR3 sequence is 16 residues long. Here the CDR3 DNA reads TGTGCCAGCAGCTTAGATTTGAGCGATGCCACCGGGGAGCTGTTTTTT. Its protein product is CASSLDLSDATGELFF.

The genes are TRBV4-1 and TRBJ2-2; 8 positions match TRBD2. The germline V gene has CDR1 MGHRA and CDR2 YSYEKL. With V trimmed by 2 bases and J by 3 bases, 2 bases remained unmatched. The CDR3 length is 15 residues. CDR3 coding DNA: TGCGCCAGCAGCCAATGGCGGGGGGACACCGGGGAGCTGTTTTTT. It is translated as CASSQWRGDTGELFF.